This TCR beta chain stems from a study of blood T cell dynamics during melanoma immunotherapy. Study overall: Metastatic melanoma patients received first-line pembrolizumab or nivolumab plus ipilimumab.

Broader study findings: PBMC repertoires of eventual disease-control patients split at W3 into clonality or diversity gains.

Regarding this clone: Its antigen is still unknown.

Repertoires were generated with immunoSEQ multiplex PCR, while TCRdb's copy carries only in-frame clones and drops some. The data hold several thousand clones, with approximately 84% observed a single time. Time point of the sample: pre-treatment baseline. Samples come from before therapy and from week 3 after the first blockade cycle. Apart from a couple of fast progressors, RECIST 1.1 response was judged 12 weeks post-infusion. V shed 6 bases, J shed 0 bases, and the junction held 5 bases outside the gene matches. Looked up from germline, CDR1 is MNHEY and CDR2 is SMNVEV (reference sequence). The CDR3 runs 14 residues.

Sequences were derived from blood, sampled from a patient treated with checkpoint blockade. The receptor was derived from a human donor with melanoma. This sequence joins TRBV27 and TRBJ2-7; the match to TRBD1 covers 7 bases. The CDR3 sequence is CASRGTVSSYEQYF. CDR3 bases: TGTGCCAGCAGGGGGACAGTGTCCTCCTACGAGCAGTACTTC.